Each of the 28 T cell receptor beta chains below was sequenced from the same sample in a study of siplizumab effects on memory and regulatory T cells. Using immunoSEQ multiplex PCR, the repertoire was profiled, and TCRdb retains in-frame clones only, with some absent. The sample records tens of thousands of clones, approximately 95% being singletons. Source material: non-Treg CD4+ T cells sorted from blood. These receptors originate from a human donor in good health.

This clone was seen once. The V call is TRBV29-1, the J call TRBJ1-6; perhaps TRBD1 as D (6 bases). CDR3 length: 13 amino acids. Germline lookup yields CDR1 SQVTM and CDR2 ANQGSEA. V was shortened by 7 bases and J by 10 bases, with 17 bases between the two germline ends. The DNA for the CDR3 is TGCAGCGCCGGGGGGGCATTGGGCTCACCCCTCCACTTT. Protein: CSAGGALGSPLHF. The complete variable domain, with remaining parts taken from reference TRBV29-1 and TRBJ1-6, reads SAVISQKPSRDICQRGTSLTIQCQVDSQVTMMFWYRQQPGQSLTLIATANQGSEATYESGFVIDKFPISRPNLTFSTLTVSNMSPEDSSIYLCSAGGALGSPLHFGNGTRLTVT.

This chain's CDR3 is CASSAGGGRTDTQYF. The CDR3 DNA reads as TGTGCCAGCTCCGCCGGAGGGGGGCGCACAGATACGCAGTATTTT. V is TRBV18 and J is TRBJ2-3; the D gene could be TRBD1 or TRBD2 (6 bases each). CDR1 and CDR2 (germline): KGHSH, LQKENI. Trimming shortened V by 6 bases and J by 1 base, and 14 bases separated the two germline ends. This CDR3 is 15 amino acids long.

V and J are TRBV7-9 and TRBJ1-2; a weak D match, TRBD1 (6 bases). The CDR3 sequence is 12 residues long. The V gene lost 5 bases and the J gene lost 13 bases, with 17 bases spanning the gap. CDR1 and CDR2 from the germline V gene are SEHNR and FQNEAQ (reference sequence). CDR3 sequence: CASSRETGFSTF. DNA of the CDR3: TGTGCCAGCAGCCGAGAAACAGGGTTCTCCACCTTC.

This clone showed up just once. CDR3: CAWGDSTYEQYF. The DNA of the CDR3 is TGTGCCTGGGGGGACAGCACCTACGAGCAGTACTTC. The chain employs TRBV30 and TRBJ2-7; 7 bases line up with TRBD1. J lost 2 bases, V lost 5 bases, and 3 bases had no gene match. Germline CDR1 and CDR2: GTSNPN and SVGIG (reference sequence). The CDR3 is 12 amino acids.

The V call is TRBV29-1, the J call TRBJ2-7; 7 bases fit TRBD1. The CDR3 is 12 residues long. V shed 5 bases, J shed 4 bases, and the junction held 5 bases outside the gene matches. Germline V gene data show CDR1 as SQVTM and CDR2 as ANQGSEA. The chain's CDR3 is CSVRDSAYEQYF. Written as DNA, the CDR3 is TGCAGCGTTCGGGACAGCGCATACGAGCAGTACTTC.

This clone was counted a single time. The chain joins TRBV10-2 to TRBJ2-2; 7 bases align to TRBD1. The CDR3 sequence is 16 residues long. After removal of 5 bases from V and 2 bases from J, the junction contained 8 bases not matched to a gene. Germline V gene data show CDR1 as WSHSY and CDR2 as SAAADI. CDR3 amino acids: CASSLSGQPNTGELFF. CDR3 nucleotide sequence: TGCGCCAGCAGTCTGTCGGGACAGCCAAACACCGGGGAGCTGTTTTTT.

The CDR3 DNA sequence: TGTGCCAGTAGCTACGAGCCCCAAAGGGTAGGAGATACGCAGTATTTT. Amino acids: CASSYEPQRVGDTQYF. This chain joins TRBV19 and TRBJ2-3; D gene unclear. The CDR3 runs to 16 residues. V lost 6 bases, J lost 5 bases, and 21 bases lay in between. Germline assignment: CDR1 LNHDA and CDR2 SQIVND (reference sequence).

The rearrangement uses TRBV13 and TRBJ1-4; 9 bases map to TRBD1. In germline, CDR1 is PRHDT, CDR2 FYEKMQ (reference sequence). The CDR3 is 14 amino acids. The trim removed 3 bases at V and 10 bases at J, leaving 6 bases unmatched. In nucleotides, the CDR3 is TGTGCCAGCAGCTTGGACAGGGGAAAAGGAAAACTGTTTTTT. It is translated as CASSLDRGKGKLFF.

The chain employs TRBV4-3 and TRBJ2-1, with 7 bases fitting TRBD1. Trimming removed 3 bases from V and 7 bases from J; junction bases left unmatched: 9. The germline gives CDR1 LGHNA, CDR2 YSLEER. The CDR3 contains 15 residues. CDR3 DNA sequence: TGCGCCAGCAGCCACCAGAAGACAGGGCGGAATGAGCAGTTCTTC. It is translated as CASSHQKTGRNEQFF.

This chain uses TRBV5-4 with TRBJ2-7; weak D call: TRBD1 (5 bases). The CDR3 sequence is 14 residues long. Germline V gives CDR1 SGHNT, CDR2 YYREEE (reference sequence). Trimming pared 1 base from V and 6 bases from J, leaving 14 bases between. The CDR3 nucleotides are TGTGCCAGCAGCTTGATGGCAGGGCAGGGCGAGCAGTACTTC. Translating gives CASSLMAGQGEQYF.

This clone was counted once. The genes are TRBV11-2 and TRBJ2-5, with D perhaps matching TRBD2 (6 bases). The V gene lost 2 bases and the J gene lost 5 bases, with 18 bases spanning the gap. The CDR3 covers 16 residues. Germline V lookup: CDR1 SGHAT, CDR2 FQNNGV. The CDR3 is CASSLRPGQGGETQYF. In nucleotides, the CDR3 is TGTGCCAGCAGCTTAAGACCGGGCCAAGGAGGGGAGACCCAGTACTTC.

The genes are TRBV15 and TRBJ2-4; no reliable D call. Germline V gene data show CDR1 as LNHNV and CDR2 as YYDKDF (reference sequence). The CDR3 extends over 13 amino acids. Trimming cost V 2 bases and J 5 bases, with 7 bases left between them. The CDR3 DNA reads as TGTGCCACCAGCAGACCTACGGAAAACATTCAGTACTTC. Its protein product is CATSRPTENIQYF.

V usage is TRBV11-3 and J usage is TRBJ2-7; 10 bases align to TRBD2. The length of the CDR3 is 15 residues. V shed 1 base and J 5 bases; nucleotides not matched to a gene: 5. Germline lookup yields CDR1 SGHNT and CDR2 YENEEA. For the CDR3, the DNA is TGTGCCAGCAGCTTAGGCTACACTAGCGGGAACGAGCAGTACTTC. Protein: CASSLGYTSGNEQYF.

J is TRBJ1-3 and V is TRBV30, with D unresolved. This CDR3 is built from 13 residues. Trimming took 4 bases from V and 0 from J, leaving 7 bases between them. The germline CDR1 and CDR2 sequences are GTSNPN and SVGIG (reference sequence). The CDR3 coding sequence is TGTGCCTGGACCGCCCTCTCTGGAAACACCATATATTTT. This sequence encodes CAWTALSGNTIYF.

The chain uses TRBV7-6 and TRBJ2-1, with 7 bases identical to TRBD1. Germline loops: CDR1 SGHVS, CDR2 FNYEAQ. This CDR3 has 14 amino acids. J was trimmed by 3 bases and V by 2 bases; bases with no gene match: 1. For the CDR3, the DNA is TGTGCCAGCAGCTTATCAGGGGGCTACAATGAGCAGTTCTTC. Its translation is CASSLSGGYNEQFF.

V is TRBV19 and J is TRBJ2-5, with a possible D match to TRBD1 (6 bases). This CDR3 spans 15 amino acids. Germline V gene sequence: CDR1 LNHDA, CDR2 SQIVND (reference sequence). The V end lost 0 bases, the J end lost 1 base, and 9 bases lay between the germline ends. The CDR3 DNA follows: TGTGCCAGTAGTATAGATAGGACAGCCCAAGAGACCCAGTACTTC. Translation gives CASSIDRTAQETQYF. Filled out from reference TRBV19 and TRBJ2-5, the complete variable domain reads DGGITQSPKYLFRKEGQNVTLSCEQNLNHDAMYWYRQDPGQGLRLIYYSQIVNDFQKGDIAEGYSVSREKKESFPLTVTSAQKNPTAFYLCASSIDRTAQETQYFGPGTRLLVL.

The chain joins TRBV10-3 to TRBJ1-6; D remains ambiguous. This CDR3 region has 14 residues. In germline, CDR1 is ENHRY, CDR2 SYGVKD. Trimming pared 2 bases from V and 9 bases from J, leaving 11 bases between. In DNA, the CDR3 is TGTGCCATCAGTGAGAGCGGGGAGGGTTCACCCCTCCACTTT. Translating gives CAISESGEGSPLHF.

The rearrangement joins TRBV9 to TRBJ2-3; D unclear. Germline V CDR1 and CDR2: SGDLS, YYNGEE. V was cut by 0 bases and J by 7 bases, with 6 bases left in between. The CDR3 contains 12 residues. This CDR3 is CASSVGVNTQYF. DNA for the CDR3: TGTGCCAGCAGCGTAGGTGTGAATACGCAGTATTTT.

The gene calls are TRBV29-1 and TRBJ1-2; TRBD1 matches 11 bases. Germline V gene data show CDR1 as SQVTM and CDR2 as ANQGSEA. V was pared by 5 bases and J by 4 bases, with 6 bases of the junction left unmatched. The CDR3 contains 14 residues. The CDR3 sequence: CSVPGQGASYGYTF. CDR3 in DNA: TGCAGCGTTCCCGGACAGGGGGCATCCTATGGCTACACCTTC.

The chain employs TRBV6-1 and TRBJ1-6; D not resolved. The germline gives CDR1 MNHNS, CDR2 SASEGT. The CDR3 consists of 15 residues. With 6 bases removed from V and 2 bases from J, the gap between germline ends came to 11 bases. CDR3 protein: CASRAGGTYNSPLHF. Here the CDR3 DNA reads TGTGCCAGCAGGGCAGGAGGCACCTATAATTCACCCCTCCACTTT.

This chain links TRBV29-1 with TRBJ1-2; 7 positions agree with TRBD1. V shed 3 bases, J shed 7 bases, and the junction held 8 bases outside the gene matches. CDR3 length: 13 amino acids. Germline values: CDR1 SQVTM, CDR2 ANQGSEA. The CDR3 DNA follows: TGCAGCGTTGACGAACAGGGGTTGGGTGGCTACACCTTC. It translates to CSVDEQGLGGYTF.

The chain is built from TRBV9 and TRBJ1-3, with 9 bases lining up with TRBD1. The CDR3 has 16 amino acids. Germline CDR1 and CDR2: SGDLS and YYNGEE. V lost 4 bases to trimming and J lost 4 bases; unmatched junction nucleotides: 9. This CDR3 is CASSTTGGAEGNTIYF. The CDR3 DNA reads TGTGCCAGCAGCACAACAGGGGGCGCGGAAGGAAACACCATATATTTT.

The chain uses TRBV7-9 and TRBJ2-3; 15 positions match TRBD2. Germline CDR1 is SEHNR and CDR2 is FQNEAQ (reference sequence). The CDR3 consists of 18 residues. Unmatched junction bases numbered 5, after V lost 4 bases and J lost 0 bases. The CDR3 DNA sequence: TGTGCCAGCAGCTCCGGGACTAGCGGGGGGCCTAGCACAGATACGCAGTATTTT. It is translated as CASSSGTSGGPSTDTQYF.

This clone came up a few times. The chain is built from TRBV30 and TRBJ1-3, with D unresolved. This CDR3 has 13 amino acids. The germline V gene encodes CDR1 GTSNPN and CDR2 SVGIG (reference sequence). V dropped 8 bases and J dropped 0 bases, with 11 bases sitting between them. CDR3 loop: CAGTFSSGNTIYF. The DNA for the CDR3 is TGTGCCGGAACATTCAGCTCTGGAAACACCATATATTTT.

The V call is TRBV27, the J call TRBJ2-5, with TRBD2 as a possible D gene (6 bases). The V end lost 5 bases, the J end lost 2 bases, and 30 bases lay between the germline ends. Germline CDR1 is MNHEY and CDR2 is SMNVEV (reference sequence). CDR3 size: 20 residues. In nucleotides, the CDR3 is TGTGCCAGCAGTAGGGCCCCCGGGAGCGGCTCAAGGAGAGGACAAGAGACCCAGTACTTC. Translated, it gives CASSRAPGSGSRRGQETQYF.

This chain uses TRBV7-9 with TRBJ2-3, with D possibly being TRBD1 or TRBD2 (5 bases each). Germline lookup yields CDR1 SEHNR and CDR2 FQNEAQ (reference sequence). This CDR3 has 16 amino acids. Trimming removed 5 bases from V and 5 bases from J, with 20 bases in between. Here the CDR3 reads CASSTLHSHGGDTQYF. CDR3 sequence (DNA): TGTGCCAGCAGCACCCTCCACTCCCATGGGGGAGATACGCAGTATTTT.

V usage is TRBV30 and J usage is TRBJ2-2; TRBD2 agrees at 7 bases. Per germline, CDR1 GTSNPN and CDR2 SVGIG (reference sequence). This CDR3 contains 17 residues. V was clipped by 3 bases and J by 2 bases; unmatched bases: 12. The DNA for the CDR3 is TGTGCCTGGAGCGGGGGAGGGCCATCGTTTAACACCGGGGAGCTGTTTTTT. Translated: CAWSGGGPSFNTGELFF.

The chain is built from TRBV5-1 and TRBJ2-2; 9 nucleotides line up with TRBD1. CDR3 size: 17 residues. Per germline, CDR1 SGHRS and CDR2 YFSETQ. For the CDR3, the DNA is TGCACCCCCCCCAAGAGGACAGGGGACCCGAACACCGGGGAGCTGTTTTTT. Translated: CTPPKRTGDPNTGELFF.